The entry below describes one T cell receptor (beta chain). Its target is not known. The data were produced by immunoSEQ multiplex PCR, yet TCRdb's version contains in-frame clones alone and is incomplete. Altogether roughly 5,000 clones are present, more than 75% being singletons, with the ten largest covering around 30%. CDR1 and CDR2 from the germline V gene are SGDLS and YYNGEE. The germline V and J ends were trimmed by 0 bases and 4 bases, with 10 bases remaining between them. The CDR3 is made up of 15 amino acids. The data derive from a study of somatic mutations in cytotoxic T cells in rheumatoid arthritis. Study information: Peripheral blood samples of 25 to 35 ml EDTA were taken from patients directly after diagnosis and before treatment. In some cases, T-cell populations stained with V beta antibodies were flow-sorted at nearly 100% purity, and these included V beta1+ cells sequenced for TCRB.

Study-wide results and caveats: The clonality of CD8+ T cells was not significantly different between rheumatoid arthritis patients and age-matched healthy controls. Among patients with rheumatoid arthritis, but not healthy controls, CD8+ clonality increased with age.

The receptor was isolated from an adult with rheumatoid arthritis. The specimen sequenced was CD8+ T cells sorted from blood. The rearrangement links TRBV9 to TRBJ2-2, with a weak D call TRBD1 (6 bases). This CDR3 is CASSVGAGVTGELFF. The CDR3 DNA is TGTGCCAGCAGCGTAGGGGCAGGGGTCACCGGGGAGCTGTTTTTT.